A single sample gave rise to the 15 T cell receptor beta chains below, sequenced in a study of regulatory T cells in long-lasting Graves disease. Arm-PCR with iRepertoire HTBI primers amplified the CDR3 regions for these TCR beta libraries. Each CDR3 protein is one row after TCRdb ran MiXCR on the multiplex PCR reads. The sample holds hundreds of thousands of distinct CDR3 sequences, 20% seen once. As for time point: persistent/refractory GD, antithyroid drugs over 5 years with positive TRAb. There was RNA extracted from PBMCs, and the TCR library was made from it. Sequencing used peripheral blood mononuclear cells (PBMCs), obtained when the disease was refractory, from a patient treated with antithyroid drugs. The receptors stem from a female donor with Graves disease.

In its sample, this clonotype was seen many times. V usage is TRBV7-9 and J usage is TRBJ2-7; perhaps TRBD2 as D (5 bases). From germline, CDR1 is SEHNR and CDR2 FQNEAQ (reference sequence). The CDR3 loop spans 14 amino acids. V dropped 0 bases and J dropped 5 bases, with 11 bases sitting between them. CDR3 loop: CASSLAGVVHEQYF. CDR3 DNA sequence: TGTGCCAGCAGCTTAGCGGGAGTAGTCCACGAGCAGTACTTC.

V gene TRBV20-1 combines with J gene TRBJ1-2, with D perhaps matching TRBD1 (5 bases). Germline values: CDR1 DFQATT, CDR2 SNEGSKA (reference sequence). This CDR3 spans 16 amino acids. Trimming shortened V by 2 bases and J by 5 bases, and 21 bases separated the two germline ends. The chain's CDR3 is CSARPPTVGRGYGYTF. CDR3 DNA sequence: TGCAGTGCTAGACCTCCGACAGTGGGCCGGGGGTATGGCTACACCTTC.

This clonotype has ten or more counts. This chain connects TRBV20-1 to TRBJ2-4; D not certain. V was shortened by 0 bases and J by 4 bases, with 4 bases between the two germline ends. Germline CDR1 is DFQATT and CDR2 is SNEGSKA (reference sequence). The CDR3 loop spans 12 amino acids. CDR3 nucleotides: TGCAGTGCTAGAGACGGTAAAAACATTCAGTACTTC. This sequence encodes CSARDGKNIQYF.

The table lists this clonotype with many counts. Sequence at one end of the junction differs from germline and may be a read error. V gene TRBV2 combines with J gene TRBJ2-2, with TRBD1 matching 9 bases. From germline, CDR1 is SNHLY and CDR2 FYNNEI. The CDR3 sequence is 11 residues long. CDR3 loop: CASSNRDREVF. The CDR3 DNA follows: TGTGCCAGCAGTAACCGGGACAGGGAAGTTTTT.

The rearrangement joins TRBV6-1 to TRBJ1-5, with D possibly matching TRBD1 (5 bases). Per germline, CDR1 MNHNS and CDR2 SASEGT. V was clipped by 6 bases and J by 4 bases, with 16 bases between them. This CDR3 comprises 15 residues. The CDR3, as DNA: TGTGCCAGCAGCCTTAGGGCAGGGTTGAATCAGCCCCAGCATTTT. Translated, it gives CASSLRAGLNQPQHF.

This clonotype was found a few times. The chain has TRBV25-1 and TRBJ2-7; D remains ambiguous. Germline lookup yields CDR1 MGHDK and CDR2 SYGVNS. This CDR3 spans 18 amino acids. V gave up 3 bases and J gave up 2 bases, with 23 bases separating them. The CDR3 here is CASSDPTIAAREPYEQYF. CDR3 DNA sequence: TGTGCCAGCAGTGACCCCACGATAGCCGCCCGAGAGCCCTACGAGCAGTACTTC.

Remarks on this clonotype: Since a much larger clone is just one base distant, this may be a read error. The chain uses TRBV5-5 and TRBJ2-7; D might be TRBD2 (7 bases). Germline V lookup: CDR1 SGHKS, CDR2 YYEKEE (reference sequence). There are 13 residues in the CDR3. The CDR3 reads CASSIRGAYEQSF. The CDR3 coding sequence is TGTGCCAGCAGCATCCGGGGGGCGTACGAGCAGTCCTTC.

This clonotype was found many times. The genes are TRBV28 and TRBJ1-5; D gene ambiguous. CDR3 length: 14 amino acids. The germline V gene encodes CDR1 MDHEN and CDR2 SYDVKM. Trimming removed 7 bases at V and 2 bases at J, with 12 bases between. The CDR3 region has the DNA TGTGCCAGCAATAAAAGGGTGGGCAATCAGCCCCAGCATTTT. Translation gives CASNKRVGNQPQHF.

The CDR3 here is CASSEGRGGTEAFF. The CDR3 DNA sequence: TGTGCCAGCAGTGAGGGAAGGGGGGGGACTGAAGCTTTCTTT. This sequence joins TRBV2 and TRBJ1-1, with a tentative D call TRBD1 (6 bases). Germline V gives CDR1 SNHLY, CDR2 FYNNEI. Trimming removed 3 bases from V and 5 bases from J, with 13 bases in between. The CDR3 runs to 14 residues.

This clonotype was seen ten or more times. The genes are TRBV19 and TRBJ2-2; 13 nucleotides align to TRBD2. The trim removed 5 bases at V and 7 bases at J, leaving 1 base unmatched. Germline values: CDR1 LNHDA, CDR2 SQIVND (reference sequence). This CDR3 spans 14 amino acids. CDR3 coding DNA: TGTGCCAGTAGTCGACTAGCGGGAGGCGGGGAGCTGTTTTTT. Its translation is CASSRLAGGGELFF.

This chain uses TRBV5-1 with TRBJ2-7, with D unclear. Germline assignment: CDR1 SGHRS and CDR2 YFSETQ. Trimming removed 3 bases at V and 4 bases at J, with 17 bases between. The CDR3 extends over 15 amino acids. The CDR3 region is CASSSRPGSGYEQYF. The DNA of the CDR3 is TGCGCCAGCAGCTCCCGACCCGGGTCTGGTTACGAGCAGTACTTC.

The table lists this clonotype with many counts. This chain joins TRBV7-2 and TRBJ2-7, with 13 bases aligning to TRBD2. The J segment lost 6 bases and the V segment lost 3 bases, leaving 2 bases of the junction unmatched. The germline gives CDR1 SGHTA, CDR2 FQGNSA. CDR3 size: 14 residues. The DNA of the CDR3 is TGTGCCAGCAGCTTCAGACTAGCGGGAGGCGAGCAGTACTTC. This gives the protein CASSFRLAGGEQYF.

This clonotype was picked up many times. V and J are TRBV10-1 and TRBJ1-2; D unclear. V was cut by 2 bases and J by 3 bases, with 16 bases left in between. Germline CDR1 WNHNN, CDR2 SYGVQD (reference sequence). This CDR3 comprises 16 residues. The CDR3 DNA reads as TGCGCCAGCAGTGAGGGGGTAGGACTTCAATACTATGGCTACACCTTC. It specifies CASSEGVGLQYYGYTF.

This clonotype was seen at least ten times. The chain carries TRBV10-1 and TRBJ2-7; 8 positions agree with TRBD1. The CDR3 spans 13 residues. The germline V gene has CDR1 WNHNN and CDR2 SYGVQD (reference sequence). After removal of 3 bases from V and 7 bases from J, the junction contained 5 bases not matched to a gene. CDR3 DNA: TGCGCCAGCAGTGAACAGGGGGATCTTGAGCAGTACTTC. This sequence encodes CASSEQGDLEQYF.

This clonotype came up many times. The rearrangement links TRBV28 to TRBJ2-7; 9 nucleotides agree with TRBD1. J was trimmed by 1 base and V by 5 bases; bases with no gene match: 6. The CDR3 runs to 15 residues. The germline CDR1 and CDR2 sequences are MDHEN and SYDVKM. Written as DNA, the CDR3 is TGTGCCAGCAGTGACAGACAGGGGGGGTCCTACGAGCAGTACTTC. This encodes CASSDRQGGSYEQYF.